This T cell receptor (beta chain) was recorded in a study of metastatic and nonmetastatic thyroid tumors. Findings of the study overall: Malignant thyroid tumors reportedly exceeded benign nodules significantly in TCR beta diversity, with the difference appearing in blood and tumor.

Ahead of thyroid surgery, no patient had received treatment of any kind. Original handling: CDR3 was compared across clinicopathological groups, and the resulting differences were used to build a distant-metastasis classifier for papillary thyroid cancer. TCRdb re-called the PCR reads through MiXCR. The V and J calls and clone size are TCRdb's, not the authors'. The sample lists 8,000 to 10,000 clones; approximately 40% were seen once. Concerning this clone itself: Its antigen remains unknown.

With 6 bases clipped from V and 2 bases from J, the junction kept 4 bases outside the gene matches. Germline CDR1 and CDR2: DFQATT and SNEGSKA (reference sequence). The CDR3 totals 12 residues. This clonotype originated in a female donor with papillary thyroid cancer or a benign thyroid nodule (not recorded which). Some clones in this sample may be carry-over from other donors' samples. Sequencing was performed on tumor tissue. The rearrangement links TRBV20-1 to TRBJ2-7; 7 nucleotides agree with TRBD1. The CDR3: CSARDRAYEQYF. For the CDR3, the DNA is TGCAGTGCCCGGGACAGAGCCTACGAGCAGTACTTC.